This TCR beta chain was sequenced in a study of blood T cell repertoires in COVID-19 (TCRdb year 2020). In terms of the full investigation: The collaborator samples originated in the United States, Italy and Spain and spanned the acute and convalescent phases of COVID-19. The material from the prospective study consisted of cDNA or gDNA derived from T cells, B-cell-depleted T cells, or PBMCs. Subjects who had been exposed to COVID-19, were actively infected with it, or had recovered from it provided the deeply sampled blood TCRbeta repertoires that made up the dataset. A freely available public database, intended as a resource for researchers studying the immune response to SARS-CoV-2, is where the repertoires were released. The samples were drawn from the first 160 participants of the ongoing ImmuneRACE study and from 1,254 subjects provided by 6 global collaborators. Sample metadata almost always included a de-identified subject ID, COVID-19 status, age in years and sex. Where HLA class I and class II types were available, the types were taken from metadata supplied by the sample provider, not from assay-based typing. Findings and caveats that apply to the study as a whole: How much clinical and demographic metadata was included differed by source and by participant, and the metadata was provided uncurated.

As for this clone: Its antigen is unknown. It has no much larger one-base neighbor in the sample; base qualities were not kept.

The immunoSEQ Assay, a bias-controlled multiplex PCR, was used to amplify TCRbeta CDR3 regions from genomic DNA. Per the authors' processing: Within the assay, amplification of reference gene primers was used to estimate how many nucleated cells each sample contained. To quantify the absolute abundance of each unique TCRbeta CDR3 rearrangement, sequence reads were collapsed and filtered. For each sample, productive Simpson clonality was calculated as the square root of Simpson's diversity index across productive rearrangements. TCRdb holds this immuneACCESS table with in-frame rearrangements only. Some clones are missing; in checked studies, unresolved V genes explain under half, and the rest has no known cause. Clonal size and the V and J genes are those of that table, whereas D and trimming came from the DNA. The sample table records tens of thousands of clones; 60% to 85% of these occur just once. The ten most abundant clones make up around 21% of the sample.

Collaborating institutions collected whole blood in K2EDTA tubes following their own protocols. Collaborator samples were shipped for TCRbeta analysis as frozen whole blood, isolated PBMCs, or DNA extracted from either sample type. Trimming accounts for 2 bases at V and 2 bases at J, while the number of junction bases matched to no gene is 3. CDR1 and CDR2 are drawn from the germline V gene: MNHEY, SVGEGT. Its CDR3 holds 16 amino acids, cysteine through phenylalanine. The sequence is cut down to CDR3 DNA, 48 bases in frame from base 1. The rearranged segments are TRBV6-2 or TRBV6-3 and TRBJ1-3, with 10 bases matching TRBD1. The source is a man between 65 and 85 years old with acute or convalescent COVID-19. The sample consisted of peripheral blood. The DNA reads as follows: TGTGCCAGCAGTTACCCAGGACAGGGGGCTGGAAACACCATATATTTT. This encodes CASSYPGQGAGNTIYF.